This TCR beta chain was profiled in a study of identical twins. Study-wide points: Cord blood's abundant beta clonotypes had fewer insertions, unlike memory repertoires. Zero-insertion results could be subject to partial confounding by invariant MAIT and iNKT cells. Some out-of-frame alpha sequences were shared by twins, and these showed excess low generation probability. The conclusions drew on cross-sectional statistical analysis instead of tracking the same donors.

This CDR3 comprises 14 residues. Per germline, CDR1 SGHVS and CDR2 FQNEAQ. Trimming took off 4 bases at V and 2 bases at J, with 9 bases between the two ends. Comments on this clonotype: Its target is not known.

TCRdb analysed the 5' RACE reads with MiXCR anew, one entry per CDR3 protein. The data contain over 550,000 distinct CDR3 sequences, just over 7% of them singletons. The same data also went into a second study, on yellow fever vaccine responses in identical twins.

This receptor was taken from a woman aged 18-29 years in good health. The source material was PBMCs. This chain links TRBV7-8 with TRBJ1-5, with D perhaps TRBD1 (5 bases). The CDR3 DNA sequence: TGTGCCAGCAGCTACCTACAGGGCAATCAGCCCCAGCATTTT. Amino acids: CASSYLQGNQPQHF.